This TCR beta chain was recovered during a study of T cells in Graves' hyperthyroidism and ophthalmopathy. As for this clonotype: The antigen remains undetermined.

Findings and caveats of the study: By a 13 V-J model, ophthalmopathy was set apart from stable hyperthyroidism.

Across 18 months, stable Graves' hyperthyroidism was marked by no progression to ophthalmopathy. The CDR3 is made up of 16 amino acids. Per the germline V gene, CDR1 is SGDLS and CDR2 is YYNGEE. V shed 3 bases, J shed 1 base, and the junction held 2 bases outside the gene matches. What was amplified from RNA transcripts were TCR beta CDR3 regions. With the HTBI primer set, the TCR CDR3 went through a first round of RT-PCR. Using its own MiXCR run on the multiplex PCR reads, TCRdb lists one record per CDR3 protein. Seen here are hundreds of thousands of distinct CDR3 sequences, about 17% observed once, and the top ten hold 3% to 4%.

The clonotype comes from a woman in her twenties or thirties with Graves' hyperthyroidism. Sequenced material: blood. V is TRBV9 and J is TRBJ2-1; 12 bases map to TRBD2. CDR3 loop: CASSASGRASYNEQFF. As DNA, the CDR3 is TGTGCCAGCAGCGCTAGCGGGAGGGCGTCCTACAATGAGCAGTTCTTC.